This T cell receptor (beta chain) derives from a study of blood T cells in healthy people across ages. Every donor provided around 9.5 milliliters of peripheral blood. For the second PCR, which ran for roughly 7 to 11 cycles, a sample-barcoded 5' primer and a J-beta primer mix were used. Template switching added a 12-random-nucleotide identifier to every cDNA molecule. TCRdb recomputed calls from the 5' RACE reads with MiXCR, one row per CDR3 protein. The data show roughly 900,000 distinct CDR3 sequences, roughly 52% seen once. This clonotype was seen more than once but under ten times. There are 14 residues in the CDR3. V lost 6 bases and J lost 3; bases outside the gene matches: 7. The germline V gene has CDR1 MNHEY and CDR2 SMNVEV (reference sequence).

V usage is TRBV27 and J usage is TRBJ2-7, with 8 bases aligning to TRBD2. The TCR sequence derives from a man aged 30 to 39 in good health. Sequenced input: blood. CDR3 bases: TGTGCCAGCAGGCCGGGAGGGGTGGTCTACGAGCAGTACTTC. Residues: CASRPGGVVYEQYF.